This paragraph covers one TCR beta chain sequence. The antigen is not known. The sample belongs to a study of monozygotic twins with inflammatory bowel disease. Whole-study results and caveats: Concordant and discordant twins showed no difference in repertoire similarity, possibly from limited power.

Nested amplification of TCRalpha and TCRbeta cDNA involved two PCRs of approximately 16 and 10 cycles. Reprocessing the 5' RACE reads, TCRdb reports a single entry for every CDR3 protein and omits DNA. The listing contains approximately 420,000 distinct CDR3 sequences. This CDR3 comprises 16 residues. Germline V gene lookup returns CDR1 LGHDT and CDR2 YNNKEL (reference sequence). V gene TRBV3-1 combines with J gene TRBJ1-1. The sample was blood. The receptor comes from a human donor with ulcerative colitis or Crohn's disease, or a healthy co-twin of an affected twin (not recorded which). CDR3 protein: CASSQASKGPNTEAFF. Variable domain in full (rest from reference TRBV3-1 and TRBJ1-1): DTAVSQTPKYLVTQMGNDKSIKCEQNLGHDTMYWYKQDSKKFLKIMFSYNNKELIINETVPNRFSPKSPDKAHLNLHINSLELGDSAVYFCASSQASKGPNTEAFFGQGTRLTVV.